Below, 15 T cell receptor beta chains from the same sample are listed, as sequenced in a study of cytomegalovirus exposure and HLA in healthy donors. The assay was immunoSEQ multiplex PCR, and TCRdb's table has in-frame clones only and misses some. There are 90,000 or so clones in the sample; 85% occur only once, and approximately 22% lies in the top ten. The sample consisted of PBMCs. Receptors originate from a young man in good health and CMV-seropositive.

A few counts support this clone. V gene TRBV4-2 combines with J gene TRBJ2-1; 10 bases are shared with TRBD2. This CDR3 is 17 amino acids long. The ends lost 0 bases at V and 9 bases at J; junction bases unmatched: 11. Per germline, CDR1 LGHNA and CDR2 YNFKEQ. In DNA form, the CDR3 reads TGTGCCAGCAGCCAAGATGAGCGGGAGGGCAGGTATAGTGAGCAGTTCTTC. This encodes CASSQDEREGRYSEQFF.

The genes are TRBV27 and TRBJ2-3; TRBD1 matches at 9 bases. This CDR3 region has 14 residues. Germline lookup yields CDR1 MNHEY and CDR2 SMNVEV (reference sequence). V shed 8 bases and J 4 bases; nucleotides not matched to a gene: 7. The CDR3 spells CASGQGILPDTQYF. The CDR3 nucleotides read TGTGCCAGCGGACAGGGGATCCTCCCAGATACGCAGTATTTT.

V gene TRBV19 combines with J gene TRBJ1-2; no clear D gene. CDR1 and CDR2 (germline): LNHDA, SQIVND (reference sequence). The CDR3 has 15 amino acids. V lost 5 bases, J lost 3 bases, and 16 bases lay in between. CDR3 loop: CASSLKAGEDYGYTF. The CDR3 nucleotides read TGTGCCAGTAGTCTTAAAGCCGGGGAAGACTATGGCTACACCTTC.

V is TRBV6-5 and J is TRBJ2-2; 7 nucleotides align to TRBD2. With 7 bases clipped from V and 5 bases from J, the junction kept 10 bases outside the gene matches. The germline V gene has CDR1 MNHEY and CDR2 SVGAGI. The CDR3 has 15 residues. The DNA of the CDR3 is TGTGCCAGCAATAGAGGCGCCGGGGGGACCGGGGAGCTGTTTTTT. Translating gives CASNRGAGGTGELFF.

The chain joins TRBV5-1 to TRBJ1-1, with D possibly being TRBD1 (5 bases). Trimming removed 0 bases at V and 1 base at J, with 10 bases between. The V gene's germline CDR1 is SGHRS and CDR2 YFSETQ. The CDR3 spans 15 residues. The CDR3 spells CASSLDGQGNTEAFF. The DNA for the CDR3 is TGCGCCAGCAGCTTGGACGGGCAGGGGAACACTGAAGCTTTCTTT.

The V and J genes are TRBV13 and TRBJ2-1, with 7 bases fitting TRBD1. The germline V gene encodes CDR1 PRHDT and CDR2 FYEKMQ (reference sequence). Unmatched junction bases numbered 11, after V lost 5 bases and J lost 7 bases. This CDR3 is built from 15 residues. The CDR3 bases are TGTGCCAGCAGCCCGAAGTACAGGGGAACGAATGAGCAGTTCTTC. Translation gives CASSPKYRGTNEQFF.

This clone was detected a few times. The rearrangement uses TRBV5-4 and TRBJ2-1; possible D gene TRBD1, 6 bases. This CDR3 has 17 residues. Germline V gene data show CDR1 as SGHNT and CDR2 as YYREEE (reference sequence). V lost 4 bases to trimming and J lost 6 bases, with 23 bases between them. The CDR3 is CASSPGDRAELTNEQFF. The CDR3, as DNA: TGTGCCAGCAGCCCAGGGGACCGGGCTGAACTGACCAATGAGCAGTTCTTC. The complete variable domain, with remaining parts taken from reference TRBV5-4 and TRBJ2-1, reads ETGVTQSPTHLIKTRGQQVTLRCSSQSGHNTVSWYQQALGQGPQFIFQYYREEENGRGNFPPRFSGLQFPNYSSELNVNALELDDSALYLCASSPGDRAELTNEQFFGPGTRLTVL.

The rearrangement joins TRBV18 to TRBJ2-2, with D maybe TRBD1 (6 bases). This CDR3 is 15 amino acids long. The V end lost 2 bases, the J end lost 1 base, and 8 bases lay between the germline ends. Per germline, CDR1 KGHSH and CDR2 LQKENI. Here the CDR3 DNA reads TGTGCCAGCTCACCAGGGGGACAGAACACCGGGGAGCTGTTTTTT. The encoded protein is CASSPGGQNTGELFF.

The V gene is TRBV6-1, the J gene TRBJ2-3, with 8 bases matching TRBD1. J lost 1 base, V lost 6 bases, and 0 bases had no gene match. This CDR3 is 13 amino acids long. CDR1 MNHNS and CDR2 SASEGT come from the germline V gene. Written as DNA, the CDR3 is TGTGCCAGCAGGGACAGGGGCACAGATACGCAGTATTTT. It specifies CASRDRGTDTQYF.

This rearrangement joins TRBV29-1 to TRBJ2-5; no definite D call. Per germline, CDR1 SQVTM and CDR2 ANQGSEA. V gave up 6 bases and J gave up 4 bases, with 21 bases separating them. This CDR3 comprises 15 residues. CDR3 amino acids: CSVFNSPFRTETQYF. CDR3 bases: TGCAGCGTCTTTAATAGCCCTTTCAGAACAGAGACCCAGTACTTC.

This rearrangement joins TRBV23-1 to TRBJ1-5; TRBD1 aligns across 10 bases. TRBV23-1 has ORF status, its function being uncertain. The V gene end was trimmed by 4 bases and the J gene end by 6 bases; junction bases not matched to a gene: 21. This CDR3 has 20 amino acids. CDR3 coding DNA: TGCGCCAGCAGTCTTTCTCCCCTGGGGCGGACAGGGGGTCCAGGTCAGCCCCAGCATTTT. It encodes CASSLSPLGRTGGPGQPQHF.

J is TRBJ2-7 and V is TRBV5-1; TRBD2 matches at 12 bases. CDR1 SGHRS and CDR2 YFSETQ come from the germline V gene. V was pared by 3 bases and J by 0 bases, with 4 bases of the junction left unmatched. The CDR3 is 16 amino acids. Here the CDR3 DNA reads TGCGCCAGCAGCTCTGGACTAGCGGGACCCTCCTACGAGCAGTACTTC. Protein product: CASSSGLAGPSYEQYF.

The V and J genes are TRBV7-9 and TRBJ2-3, with 10 positions matching TRBD1. The CDR3 has 16 residues. The V gene end was trimmed by 5 bases and the J gene end by 5 bases; junction bases not matched to a gene: 10. Per germline, CDR1 SEHNR and CDR2 FQNEAQ (reference sequence). The CDR3 nucleotides read TGTGCCAGCAGCCCTGTGACAGGGGGCGCCCAAGATACGCAGTATTTT. Its translation is CASSPVTGGAQDTQYF.

The sample holds one count of this clone. The junction and the germline gene differ at one end; a read error may be behind it. V is TRBV2 and J is TRBJ1-2, with D unclear. This CDR3 is built from 10 residues. Germline V gives CDR1 SNHLY, CDR2 FYNNEI. The CDR3 loop reads CASRDLDLSF. The CDR3 DNA is TGTGCCAGCAGGGACTTAGACCTAAGCTTC.

The chain combines TRBV5-1 with TRBJ2-3; 15 bases map to TRBD2. The CDR3 has 19 amino acids. J was trimmed by 1 base and V by 3 bases; bases with no gene match: 9. Germline CDR1 is SGHRS and CDR2 is YFSETQ. The CDR3 DNA is TGCGCCAGCAGCTCGGGGAGGACTAGCGGGAGGGCAGGCACAGATACGCAGTATTTT. Amino acids: CASSSGRTSGRAGTDTQYF.